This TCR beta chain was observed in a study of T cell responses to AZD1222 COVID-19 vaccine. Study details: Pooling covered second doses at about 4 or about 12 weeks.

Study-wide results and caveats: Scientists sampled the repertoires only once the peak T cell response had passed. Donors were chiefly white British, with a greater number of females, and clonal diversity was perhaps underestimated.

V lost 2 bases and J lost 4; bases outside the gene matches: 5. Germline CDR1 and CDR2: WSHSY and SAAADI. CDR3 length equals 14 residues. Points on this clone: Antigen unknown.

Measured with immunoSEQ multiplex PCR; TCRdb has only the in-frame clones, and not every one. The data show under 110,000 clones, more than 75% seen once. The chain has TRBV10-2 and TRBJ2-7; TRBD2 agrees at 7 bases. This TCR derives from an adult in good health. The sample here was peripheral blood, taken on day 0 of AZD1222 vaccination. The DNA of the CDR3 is TGCGCCAGCAGTGAGGGGGGGGAGTGGTACGAGCAGTACTTC. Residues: CASSEGGEWYEQYF.